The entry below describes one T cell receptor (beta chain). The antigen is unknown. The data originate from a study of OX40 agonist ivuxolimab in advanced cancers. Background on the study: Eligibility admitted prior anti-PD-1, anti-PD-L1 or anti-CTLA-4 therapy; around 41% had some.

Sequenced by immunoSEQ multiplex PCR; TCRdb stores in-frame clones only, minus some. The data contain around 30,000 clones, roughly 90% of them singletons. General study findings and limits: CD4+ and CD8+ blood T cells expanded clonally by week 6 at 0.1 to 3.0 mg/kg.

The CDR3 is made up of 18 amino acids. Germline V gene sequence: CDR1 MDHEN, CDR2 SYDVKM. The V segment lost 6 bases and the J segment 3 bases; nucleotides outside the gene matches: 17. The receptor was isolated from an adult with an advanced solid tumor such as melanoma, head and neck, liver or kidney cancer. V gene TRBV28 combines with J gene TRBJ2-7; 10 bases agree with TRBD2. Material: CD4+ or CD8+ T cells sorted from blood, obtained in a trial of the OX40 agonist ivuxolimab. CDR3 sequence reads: CASSPGLAGVGGFYEQYF. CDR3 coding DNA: TGTGCCAGCAGCCCGGGGCTAGCGGGAGTGGGGGGCTTCTACGAGCAGTACTTC.